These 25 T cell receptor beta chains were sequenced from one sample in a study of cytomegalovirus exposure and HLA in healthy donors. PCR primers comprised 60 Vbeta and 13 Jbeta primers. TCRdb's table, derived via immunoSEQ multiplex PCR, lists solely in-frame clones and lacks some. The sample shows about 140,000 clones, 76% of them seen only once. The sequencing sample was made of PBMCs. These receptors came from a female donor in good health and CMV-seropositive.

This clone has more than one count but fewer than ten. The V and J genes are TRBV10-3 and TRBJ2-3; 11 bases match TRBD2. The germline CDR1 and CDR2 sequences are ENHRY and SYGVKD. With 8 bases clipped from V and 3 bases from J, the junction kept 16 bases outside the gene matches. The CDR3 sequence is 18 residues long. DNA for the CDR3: TGTGCCATCGGCGGACCGGGACTAGCGGACGCCCTAACAGATACGCAGTATTTT. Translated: CAIGGPGLADALTDTQYF.

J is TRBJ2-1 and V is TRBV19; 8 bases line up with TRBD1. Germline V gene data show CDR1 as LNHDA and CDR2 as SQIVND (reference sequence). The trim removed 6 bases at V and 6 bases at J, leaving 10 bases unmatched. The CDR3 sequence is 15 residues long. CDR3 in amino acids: CASRRGQGATNEQFF. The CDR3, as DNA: TGTGCCAGTAGGAGAGGGCAGGGGGCGACCAATGAGCAGTTCTTC.

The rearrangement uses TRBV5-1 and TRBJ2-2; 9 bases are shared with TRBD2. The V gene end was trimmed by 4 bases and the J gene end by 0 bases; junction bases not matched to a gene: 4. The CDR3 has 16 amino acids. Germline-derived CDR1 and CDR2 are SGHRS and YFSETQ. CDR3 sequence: CASSPRTSANTGELFF. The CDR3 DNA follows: TGCGCCAGCAGCCCGCGGACTAGCGCGAACACCGGGGAGCTGTTTTTT.

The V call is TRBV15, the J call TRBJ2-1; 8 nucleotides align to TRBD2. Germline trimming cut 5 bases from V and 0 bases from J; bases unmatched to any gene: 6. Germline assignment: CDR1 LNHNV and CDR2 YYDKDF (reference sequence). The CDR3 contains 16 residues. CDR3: CATSHPGGSSYNEQFF. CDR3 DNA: TGTGCCACCAGCCACCCGGGGGGGAGCTCCTACAATGAGCAGTTCTTC.

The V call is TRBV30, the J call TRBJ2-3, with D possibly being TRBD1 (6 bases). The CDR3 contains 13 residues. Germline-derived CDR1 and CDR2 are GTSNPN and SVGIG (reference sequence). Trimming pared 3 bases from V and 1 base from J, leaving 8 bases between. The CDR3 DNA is TGTGCCTGGAGATGGGGGCGCACAGATACGCAGTATTTT. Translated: CAWRWGRTDTQYF.

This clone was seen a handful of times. The CDR3 loop is CASTDFAGNTEAFF. For the CDR3, the DNA is TGTGCCAGCACTGACTTCGCGGGAAACACTGAAGCTTTCTTT. This chain connects TRBV18 to TRBJ1-1; D is ambiguous. V gave up 8 bases and J gave up 2 bases, with 15 bases separating them. CDR1 is KGHSH and CDR2 is LQKENI in the germline V gene. This CDR3 contains 14 residues.

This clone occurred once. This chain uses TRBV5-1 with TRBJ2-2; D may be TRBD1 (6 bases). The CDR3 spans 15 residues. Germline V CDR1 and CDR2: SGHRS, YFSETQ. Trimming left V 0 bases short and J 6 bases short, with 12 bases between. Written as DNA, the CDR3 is TGCGCCAGCAGCTTGGAACCTAACAGGGCCGGGGAGCTGTTTTTT. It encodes CASSLEPNRAGELFF.

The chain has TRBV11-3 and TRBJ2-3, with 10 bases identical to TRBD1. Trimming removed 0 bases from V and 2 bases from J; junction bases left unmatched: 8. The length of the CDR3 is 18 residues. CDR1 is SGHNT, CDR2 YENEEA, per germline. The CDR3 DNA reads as TGTGCCAGCAGCTTAGACCGGCCCGGGACAGGGGACACAGATACGCAGTATTTT. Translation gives CASSLDRPGTGDTDTQYF.

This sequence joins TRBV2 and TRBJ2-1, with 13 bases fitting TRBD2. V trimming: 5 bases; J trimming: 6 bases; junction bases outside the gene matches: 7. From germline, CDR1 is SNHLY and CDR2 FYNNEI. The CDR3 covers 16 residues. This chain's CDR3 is CASSLTSGGVGNEQFF. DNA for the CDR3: TGTGCCAGCAGTTTAACTAGCGGGGGGGTCGGCAATGAGCAGTTCTTC.

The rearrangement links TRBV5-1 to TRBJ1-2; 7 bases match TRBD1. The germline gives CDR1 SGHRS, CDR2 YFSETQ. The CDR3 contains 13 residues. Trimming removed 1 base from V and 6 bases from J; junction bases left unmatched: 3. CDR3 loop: CASSLTGVDGYTF. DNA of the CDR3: TGCGCCAGCAGCTTGACAGGGGTGGATGGCTACACCTTC.

In DNA form, the CDR3 reads TGTGCCAGTAGTATAGTTGGCAATAGCGGGAGGGAATCCTACAATGAGCAGTTCTTC. Protein product: CASSIVGNSGRESYNEQFF. V gene TRBV19 combines with J gene TRBJ2-1; 11 bases fit TRBD2. The germline V gene encodes CDR1 LNHDA and CDR2 SQIVND (reference sequence). The CDR3 runs to 19 residues. The J segment lost 1 base and the V segment lost 1 base, leaving 9 bases of the junction unmatched. The variable domain in full, completed from reference TRBV19 and TRBJ2-1, reads DGGITQSPKYLFRKEGQNVTLSCEQNLNHDAMYWYRQDPGQGLRLIYYSQIVNDFQKGDIAEGYSVSREKKESFPLTVTSAQKNPTAFYLCASSIVGNSGRESYNEQFFGPGTRLTVL.

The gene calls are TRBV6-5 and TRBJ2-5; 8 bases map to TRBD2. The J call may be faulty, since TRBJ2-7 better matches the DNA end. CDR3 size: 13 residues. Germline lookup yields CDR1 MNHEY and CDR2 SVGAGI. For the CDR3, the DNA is TGTGCCAGCAGTTCGGGACTAGTCCACGAGCAGTACTTC. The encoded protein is CASSSGLVHEQYF.

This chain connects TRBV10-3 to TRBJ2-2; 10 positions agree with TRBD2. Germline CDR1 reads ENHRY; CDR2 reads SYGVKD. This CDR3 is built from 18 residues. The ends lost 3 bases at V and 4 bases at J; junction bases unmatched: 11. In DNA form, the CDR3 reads TGTGCCATCAGTGACTGGCCTAGCGGGAGTGAGAGCACCGGGGAGCTGTTTTTT. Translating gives CAISDWPSGSESTGELFF.

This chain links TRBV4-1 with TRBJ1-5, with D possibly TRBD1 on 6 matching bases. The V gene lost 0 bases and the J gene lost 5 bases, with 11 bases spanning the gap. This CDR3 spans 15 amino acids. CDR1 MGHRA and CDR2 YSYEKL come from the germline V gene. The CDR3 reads CASSQDPRQDQPQHF. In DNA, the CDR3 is TGCGCCAGCAGCCAAGATCCCCGACAGGATCAGCCCCAGCATTTT.

CDR3 residues: CASSEDPPGETQYF. The CDR3 bases are TGTGCCAGCAGTGAAGACCCGCCCGGAGAGACCCAGTACTTC. The V gene is TRBV2, the J gene TRBJ2-5; D gene uncertain. The CDR3 extends over 14 amino acids. Germline lookup yields CDR1 SNHLY and CDR2 FYNNEI. Trimming stripped 1 base from V and 4 bases from J, with 10 bases between. The entire variable domain, with the rest obtained from reference TRBV2 and TRBJ2-5, is as follows: EPEVTQTPSHQVTQMGQEVILRCVPISNHLYFYWYRQILGQKVEFLVSFYNNEISEKSEIFDDQFSVERPDGSNFTLKIRSTKLEDSAMYFCASSEDPPGETQYFGPGTRLLVL.

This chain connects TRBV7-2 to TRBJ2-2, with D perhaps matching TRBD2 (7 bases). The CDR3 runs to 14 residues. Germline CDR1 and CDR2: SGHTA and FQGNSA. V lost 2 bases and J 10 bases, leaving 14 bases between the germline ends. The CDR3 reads CASSLYGGQVELFF. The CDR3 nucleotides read TGTGCCAGCAGCTTATACGGGGGGCAGGTGGAGCTGTTTTTT.

The CDR3 DNA reads as TGTGCCAGCAGCTTGATGGGGGCGGTGGCGAACACCGGGGAGCTGTTTTTT. This sequence encodes CASSLMGAVANTGELFF. V is TRBV5-4 and J is TRBJ2-2, with a weak D call TRBD1 (6 bases). Germline loops: CDR1 SGHNT, CDR2 YYREEE (reference sequence). There are 17 residues in the CDR3. V was clipped by 1 base and J by 0 bases, with 13 bases between them.

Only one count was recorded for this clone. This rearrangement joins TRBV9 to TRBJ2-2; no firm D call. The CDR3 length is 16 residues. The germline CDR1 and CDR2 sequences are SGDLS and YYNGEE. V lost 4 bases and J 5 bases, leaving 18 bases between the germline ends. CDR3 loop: CASSPTFLALTGELFF. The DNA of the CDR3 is TGTGCCAGCAGCCCCACCTTTTTGGCTCTGACCGGGGAGCTGTTTTTT.

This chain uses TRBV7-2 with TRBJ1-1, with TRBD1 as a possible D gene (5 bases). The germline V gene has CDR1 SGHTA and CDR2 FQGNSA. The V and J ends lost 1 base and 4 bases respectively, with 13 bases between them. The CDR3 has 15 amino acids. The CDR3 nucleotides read TGTGCCAGCAGCTTAGTCGGAGGGGCCGCCACTGAAGCTTTCTTT. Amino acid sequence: CASSLVGGAATEAFF.

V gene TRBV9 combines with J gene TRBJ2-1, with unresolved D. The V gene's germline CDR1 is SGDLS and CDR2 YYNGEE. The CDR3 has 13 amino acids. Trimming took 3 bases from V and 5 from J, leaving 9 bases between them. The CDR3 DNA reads TGTGCCAGCAGCGGGCCCTTGGACAATGAGCAGTTCTTC. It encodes CASSGPLDNEQFF.

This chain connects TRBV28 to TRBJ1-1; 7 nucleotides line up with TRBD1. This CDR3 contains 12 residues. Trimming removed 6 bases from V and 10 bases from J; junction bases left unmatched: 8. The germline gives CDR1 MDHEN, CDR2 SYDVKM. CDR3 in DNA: TGTGCCAGCAGCCAAGACAGGGATCTAGCTTTCTTT. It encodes CASSQDRDLAFF.

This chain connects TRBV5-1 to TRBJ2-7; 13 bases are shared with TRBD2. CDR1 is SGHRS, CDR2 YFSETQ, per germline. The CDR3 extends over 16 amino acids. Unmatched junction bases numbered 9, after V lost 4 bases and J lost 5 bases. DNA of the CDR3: TGCGCCAGCAGCACACGGACTAGCGGGAGCAAGGACGAGCAGTACTTC. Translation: CASSTRTSGSKDEQYF.

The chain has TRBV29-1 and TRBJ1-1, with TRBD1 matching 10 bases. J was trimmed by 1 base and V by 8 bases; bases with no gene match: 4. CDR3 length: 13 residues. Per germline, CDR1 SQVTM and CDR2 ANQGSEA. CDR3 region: CSYWDRGNTEAFF. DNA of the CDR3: TGCAGCTATTGGGACAGGGGGAACACTGAAGCTTTCTTT. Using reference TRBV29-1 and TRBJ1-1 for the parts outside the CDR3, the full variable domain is SAVISQKPSRDICQRGTSLTIQCQVDSQVTMMFWYRQQPGQSLTLIATANQGSEATYESGFVIDKFPISRPNLTFSTLTVSNMSPEDSSIYLCSYWDRGNTEAFFGQGTRLTVV.

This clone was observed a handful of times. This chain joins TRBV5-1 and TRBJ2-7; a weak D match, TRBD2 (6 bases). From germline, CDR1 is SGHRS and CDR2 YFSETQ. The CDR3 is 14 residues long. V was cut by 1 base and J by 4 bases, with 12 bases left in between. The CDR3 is CASSLTGVGYEQYF. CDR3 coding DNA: TGCGCCAGCAGCTTGACGGGGGTGGGGTACGAGCAGTACTTC.

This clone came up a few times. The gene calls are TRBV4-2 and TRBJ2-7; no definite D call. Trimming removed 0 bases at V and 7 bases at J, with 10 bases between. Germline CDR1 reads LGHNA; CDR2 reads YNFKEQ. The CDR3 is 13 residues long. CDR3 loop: CASSQDRALEQYF. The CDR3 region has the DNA TGTGCCAGCAGCCAAGATCGCGCATTGGAGCAGTACTTC.